This TCR beta chain was identified in a study of patients and donors after allogeneic stem cell transplantation (dated by TCRdb to the early 2020s). Receptors were amplified or captured by RT-PCR. TCRdb shows the sequencer as NextSeq 550. TCRdb redid the processing of the public reads, applying fastp at Q25 and MiXCR, and retained in-frame beta chains. Rows with a matching CDR3 protein are joined into one entry that keeps the most common DNA and genes. This sample gives about 960,000 distinct CDR3 sequences in total; under 20% of them show up just once. The ten largest make up under 6.5% of the sample. This clonotype was seen only a few times. It has no known antigen specificity. No base quality values were provided; no much bigger clone lies one nucleotide off. CDR1 and CDR2, per the germline V gene, are SGHTA and FQGNSA. Trimming costs V 3 bases and J 0 bases, and their ends lie 15 bases apart. The CDR3 goes from the cysteine to the phenylalanine over 17 residues. Kept here is only the CDR3 DNA, which spans 51 bases and is read in frame from base 1.

Here the chain combines TRBV7-2 and TRBJ1-5, with the D gene call left open. The clonotype comes from a human donor who was either an allogeneic HSCT recipient or a stem cell or donor lymphocyte infusion donor (not recorded which). It is not recorded whose cells these are; they may come from a transplant donor. The sample taken for sequencing was blood, either unsorted or a sorted T cell fraction (not recorded which). The CDR3 has the sequence CASSLFGPQYSNQPQHF. The nucleotide sequence reads TGTGCCAGCAGCTTGTTCGGGCCACAATATAGCAATCAGCCCCAGCATTTT.